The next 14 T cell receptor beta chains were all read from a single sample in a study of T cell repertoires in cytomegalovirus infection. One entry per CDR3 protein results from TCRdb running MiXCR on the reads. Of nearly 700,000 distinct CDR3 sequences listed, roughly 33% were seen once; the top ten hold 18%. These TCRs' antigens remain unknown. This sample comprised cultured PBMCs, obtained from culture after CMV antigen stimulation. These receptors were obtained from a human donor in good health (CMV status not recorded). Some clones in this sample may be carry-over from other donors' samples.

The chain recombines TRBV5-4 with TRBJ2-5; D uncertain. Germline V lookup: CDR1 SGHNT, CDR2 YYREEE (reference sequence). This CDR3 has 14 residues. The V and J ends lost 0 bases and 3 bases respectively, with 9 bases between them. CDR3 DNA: TGTGCCAGCAGCTTGGAAGGCGGCGAAGAGACCCAGTACTTC. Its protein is CASSLEGGEETQYF. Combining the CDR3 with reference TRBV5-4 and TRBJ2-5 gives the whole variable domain ETGVTQSPTHLIKTRGQQVTLRCSSQSGHNTVSWYQQALGQGPQFIFQYYREEENGRGNFPPRFSGLQFPNYSSELNVNALELDDSALYLCASSLEGGEETQYFGPGTRLLVL.

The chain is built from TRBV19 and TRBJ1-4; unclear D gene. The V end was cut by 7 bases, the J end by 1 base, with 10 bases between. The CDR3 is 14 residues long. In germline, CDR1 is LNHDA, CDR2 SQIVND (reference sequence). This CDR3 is CASMNSGTNEKLFF. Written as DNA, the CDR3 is TGTGCCAGTATGAATAGCGGAACTAATGAAAAACTGTTTTTT. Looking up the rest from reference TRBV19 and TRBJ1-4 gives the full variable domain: DGGITQSPKYLFRKEGQNVTLSCEQNLNHDAMYWYRQDPGQGLRLIYYSQIVNDFQKGDIAEGYSVSREKKESFPLTVTSAQKNPTAFYLCASMNSGTNEKLFFGSGTQLSVL.

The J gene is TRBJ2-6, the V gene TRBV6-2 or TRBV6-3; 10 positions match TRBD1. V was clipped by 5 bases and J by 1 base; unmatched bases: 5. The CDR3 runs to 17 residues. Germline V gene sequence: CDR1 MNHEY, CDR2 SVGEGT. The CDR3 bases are TGTGCCAGCAGTCTCCGGGACAGGGGTTCTGGGGCCAACGTCCTGACTTTC. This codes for CASSLRDRGSGANVLTF.

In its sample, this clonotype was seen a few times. The CDR3 DNA reads as TGTGCCAGCAGCCCCTCGACTAGCAACACAGATACGCAGTATTTT. Translation: CASSPSTSNTDTQYF. The rearrangement joins TRBV7-7 to TRBJ2-3; 7 nucleotides align to TRBD2. Germline-derived CDR1 and CDR2 are SSHAT and FNYEAQ (reference sequence). V shed 5 bases and J 2 bases; nucleotides not matched to a gene: 7. The CDR3 covers 15 residues.

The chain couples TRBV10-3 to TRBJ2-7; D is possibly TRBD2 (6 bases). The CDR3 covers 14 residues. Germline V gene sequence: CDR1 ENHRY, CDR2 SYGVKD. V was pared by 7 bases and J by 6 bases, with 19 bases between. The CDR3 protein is CAITVGPGEGEQYF. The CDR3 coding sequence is TGTGCCATCACCGTGGGACCGGGGGAAGGCGAGCAGTACTTC.

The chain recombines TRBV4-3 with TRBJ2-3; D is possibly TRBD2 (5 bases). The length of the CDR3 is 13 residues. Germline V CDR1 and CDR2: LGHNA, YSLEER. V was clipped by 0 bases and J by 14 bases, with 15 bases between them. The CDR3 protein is CASSQDVAGVWYF. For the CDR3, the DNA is TGCGCCAGCAGCCAAGACGTCGCCGGGGTGTGGTATTTT.

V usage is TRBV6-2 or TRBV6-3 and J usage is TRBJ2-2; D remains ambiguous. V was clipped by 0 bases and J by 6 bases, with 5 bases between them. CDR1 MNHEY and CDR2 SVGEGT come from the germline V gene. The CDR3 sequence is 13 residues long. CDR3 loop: CASSYSAPGELFF. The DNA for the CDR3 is TGTGCCAGCAGTTACTCAGCGCCCGGGGAGCTGTTTTTT.

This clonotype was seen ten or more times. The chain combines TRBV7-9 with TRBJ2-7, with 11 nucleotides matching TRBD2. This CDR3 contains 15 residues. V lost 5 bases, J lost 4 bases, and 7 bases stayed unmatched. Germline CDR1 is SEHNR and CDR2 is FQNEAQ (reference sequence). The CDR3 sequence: CASSPPTSGTYEQYF. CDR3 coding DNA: TGTGCCAGCAGCCCGCCGACTAGCGGGACGTACGAGCAGTACTTC.

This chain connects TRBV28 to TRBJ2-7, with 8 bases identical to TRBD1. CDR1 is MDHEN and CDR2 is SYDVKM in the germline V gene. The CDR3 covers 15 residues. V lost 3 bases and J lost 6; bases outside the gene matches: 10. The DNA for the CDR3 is TGTGCCAGCAGTTTGTTAGGACAGGGAGTAGCCGAGCAGTACTTC. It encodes CASSLLGQGVAEQYF.

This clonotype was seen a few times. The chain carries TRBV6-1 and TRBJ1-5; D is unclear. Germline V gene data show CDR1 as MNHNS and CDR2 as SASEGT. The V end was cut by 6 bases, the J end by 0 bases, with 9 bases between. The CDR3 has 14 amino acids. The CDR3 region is CASRTEHSNQPQHF. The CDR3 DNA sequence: TGTGCCAGCAGGACCGAACATAGCAATCAGCCCCAGCATTTT.

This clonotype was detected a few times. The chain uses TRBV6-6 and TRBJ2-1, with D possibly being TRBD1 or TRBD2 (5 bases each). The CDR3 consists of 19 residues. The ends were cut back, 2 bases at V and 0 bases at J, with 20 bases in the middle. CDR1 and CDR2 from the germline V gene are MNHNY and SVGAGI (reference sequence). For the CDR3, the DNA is TGTGCCAGCAGTTACCTTGGACTTCCCGTTGGGGGCTCCTACAATGAGCAGTTCTTC. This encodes CASSYLGLPVGGSYNEQFF.

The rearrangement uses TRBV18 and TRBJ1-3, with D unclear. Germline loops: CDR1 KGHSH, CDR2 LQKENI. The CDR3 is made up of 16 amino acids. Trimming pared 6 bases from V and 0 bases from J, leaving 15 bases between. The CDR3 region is CASSEGRLYSGNTIYF. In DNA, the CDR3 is TGTGCCAGCTCCGAAGGAAGGTTATACTCTGGAAACACCATATATTTT. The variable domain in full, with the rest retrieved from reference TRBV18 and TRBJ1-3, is NAGVMQNPRHLVRRRGQEARLRCSPMKGHSHVYWYRQLPEEGLKFMVYLQKENIIDESGMPKERFSAEFPKEGPSILRIQQVVRGDSAAYFCASSEGRLYSGNTIYFGEGSWLTVV.

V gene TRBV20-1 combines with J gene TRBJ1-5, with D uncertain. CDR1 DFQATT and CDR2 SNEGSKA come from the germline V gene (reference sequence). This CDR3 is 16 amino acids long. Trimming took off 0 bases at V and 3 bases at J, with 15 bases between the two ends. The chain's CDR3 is CSARDSSADFNQPQHF. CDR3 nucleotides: TGCAGTGCTAGAGACTCGTCAGCGGATTTCAATCAGCCCCAGCATTTT.

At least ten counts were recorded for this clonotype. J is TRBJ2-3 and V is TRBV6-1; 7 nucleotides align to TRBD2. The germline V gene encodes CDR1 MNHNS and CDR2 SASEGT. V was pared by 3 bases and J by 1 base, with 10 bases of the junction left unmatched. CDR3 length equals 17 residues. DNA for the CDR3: TGTGCCAGCAGTGATTTTGGAGCGGGGCCGGGCACAGATACGCAGTATTTT. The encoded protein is CASSDFGAGPGTDTQYF.